A selection of T cell receptor beta chains follows, all from one sample in a study of blood T cell repertoires in COVID-19. This table comes from immunoSEQ multiplex PCR, and its TCRdb copy is limited to in-frame clones, with some not included. The repertoire consists of approximately 150,000 clones, with approximately 87% occurring once and the leading ten covering under 5%. Specimen: peripheral blood. All receptors derive from a woman aged 70 to 79 with acute or convalescent COVID-19. CDR3s include the opening cysteine and the closing phenylalanine or tryptophan. The D gene is left open where the match is weak. Only some rows state a clone size, as once, few, many or a class for expanded clones.

D	J	size	V	DNA	CDR3
-	TRBJ1-4	-	TRBV4-1	TGCGCCAGCAGCCAACTAGACGGGGGAAATGAAAAACTGTTTTTT	CASSQLDGGNEKLFF
TRBD2	TRBJ2-1	once	TRBV5-1	TGCGCCAGCAGTCAGACTAGCGGGGGTTACAATGAGCAGTTCTTC	CASSQTSGGYNEQFF
TRBD2	TRBJ2-2	-	TRBV5-1	TGCGCCAGCCGCCATCTAGCGGGGGGAGACACCGGGGAGCTGTTTTTT	CASRHLAGGDTGELFF
-	TRBJ2-1	once	TRBV10-1	TGCGCCAGCAGTGAGGACAGCTACAATGAGCAGTTCTTC	CASSEDSYNEQFF
TRBD1	TRBJ2-7	-	TRBV10-2	TGCGCCAGTCGACAGGGGACCACCTACGAGCAGTACTTC	CASRQGTTYEQYF
-	TRBJ1-1	-	TRBV5-1	TGCGCCAGCAGCTCCTCCGCGGCTTTCTTT	CASSSSAAFF
-	TRBJ1-4	-	TRBV7-3	TGTGCCAGCAGCTTAACTGGGGCCGGGACTAATGAAAAACTGTTTTTT	CASSLTGAGTNEKLFF
-	TRBJ1-5	-	TRBV7-2	TGTGCCAGCAGCTTAGAAGGCATCAGCCTAGTGCAGCCCCAGCATTTT	CASSLEGISLVQPQHF
TRBD2	TRBJ2-1	-	TRBV27	TGTGCCAGCAGTATCGGGACTAGCGGGTTAGATGAGCAGTTCTTC	CASSIGTSGLDEQFF
-	TRBJ1-1	-	TRBV28	TGTGCCAGCAGTGTGGGAGGAGTTGGTACCACTGAAGCTTTCTTT	CASSVGGVGTTEAFF
-	TRBJ1-5	-	TRBV6-5	TGTGCCACACGGGGGGGTTCACATCAGCCCCAGCATTTT	CATRGGSHQPQHF
TRBD1	TRBJ1-2	-	TRBV6-5	TGTGCCAGCAGACCCGACAGGGATAACTATGGCTACACCTTC	CASRPDRDNYGYTF
-	TRBJ1-1	-	TRBV15	TGTGCCACCAGCAGAGACAACAGGGAAGACACTGAAGCTTTCTTT	CATSRDNREDTEAFF
TRBD1	TRBJ1-2	-	TRBV2	TGTGCCAGCAAAGGGACAGGGGGCCACCTGATCTATGGCTACACCTTC	CASKGTGGHLIYGYTF
TRBD2	TRBJ2-7	-	TRBV7-8	TGTGCCAGCAGCTTGAAGCGGGAAAGATACGAGCAGTACTTC	CASSLKRERYEQYF
-	TRBJ2-1	-	TRBV5-1	TGCGCCAGCAGCTTGGTGGCGGAATCCTACAATGAGCAGTTCTTC	CASSLVAESYNEQFF
-	TRBJ2-7	-	TRBV29-1	TGCAGCGTCCTGCGGGGGCAGGGAACCTACGAGCAGTACTTC	CSVLRGQGTYEQYF
-	TRBJ1-4	-	TRBV18	TGTGCCAGCTCACAGTCAGGAATAACTAATGAAAAACTGTTTTTT	CASSQSGITNEKLFF
-	TRBJ1-1	-	TRBV4-1	TGCGCCAGCAGCCTTTTATGGGGCACGAACACTGAAGCTTTCTTT	CASSLLWGTNTEAFF
-	TRBJ2-1	-	TRBV5-4	TGTGCCAGCAGCTTGCAGGAGGGCTATGAGCAGTTCTTC	CASSLQEGYEQFF
TRBD1	TRBJ1-2	-	TRBV2	TGTGCCAGCGTCTCAGGGGGTTCCGTCTATGGCTACACCTTC	CASVSGGSVYGYTF
TRBD1	TRBJ2-5	-	TRBV28	TGTGCCAGCAGTTTATACAGGGGAGAGACCCAGTACTTC	CASSLYRGETQYF
TRBD2	TRBJ2-1	-	TRBV9	TGTGCCAGCAGCTCCGTTTTTTTAGGTAGCGGGAGATACAATGAGCAGTTCTTC	CASSSVFLGSGRYNEQFF
-	TRBJ2-3	-	TRBV11-2	TGTGCCAGCAGCTTAATCAACAGCCTCACAGATACGCAGTATTTT	CASSLINSLTDTQYF
TRBD2	TRBJ2-3	-	TRBV2	TGTGCCAGCAAGGGCGGGGGGCTTAGCACAGATACGCAGTATTTT	CASKGGGLSTDTQYF
TRBD2	TRBJ2-3	-	TRBV9	TGTGCCAGCAGCGCTCTAGCGGGAGGGCCCACAGATACGCAGTATTTT	CASSALAGGPTDTQYF
TRBD2	TRBJ2-3	-	TRBV29-1	TGCAGCGCAGGACTAGCGGAGAACACAGATACGCAGTATTTT	CSAGLAENTDTQYF
TRBD2	TRBJ2-3	-	TRBV12-5	TGTGCTAGTGGTTTGGGGTGGACTAGCGGTAGCACAGATACGCAGTATTTT	CASGLGWTSGSTDTQYF
TRBD1	TRBJ1-1	-	TRBV15	TGTGCCACCAGCAGAGGTGTAGGACAGGGGAATCCGTACACTGAAGCTTTCTTT	CATSRGVGQGNPYTEAFF
TRBD1	TRBJ2-1	once	TRBV3-1/TRBV3-2	TGTGCCAGCAGCCACCGACAGGGGTCCTCCAATGAGCAGTTCTTC	CASSHRQGSSNEQFF
-	TRBJ1-2	-	TRBV18	TGTGCCAGCTCACCAGGTCAGGGGAAACTGGGCTATGGCTACACCTTC	CASSPGQGKLGYGYTF
TRBD1	TRBJ1-4	-	TRBV27	TGTGCCAGCAGTTCCCTAAGGGGACAGCCTAATGAAAAACTGTTTTTT	CASSSLRGQPNEKLFF
-	TRBJ1-5	-	TRBV3-1/TRBV3-2	TGTGCCAGCAGCCGGTGGGGGGGAAATCAGCCCCAGCATTTT	CASSRWGGNQPQHF
TRBD2	TRBJ2-1	-	TRBV4-1	TGCGCCAGCAGCCAAGATCGGGCGGGGGTGGAGAATGAGCAGTTCTTC	CASSQDRAGVENEQFF
TRBD2	TRBJ2-1	-	TRBV4-1	TGCGCCAGCAGCCACGGACTAGCGGGGGGGCCCTTCTACAATGAGCAGTTCTTC	CASSHGLAGGPFYNEQFF
TRBD1	TRBJ1-1	-	TRBV30	TGTGCCTGGAGAGGACAGGCAATGAACACTGAAGCTTTCTTT	CAWRGQAMNTEAFF
TRBD2	TRBJ2-1	-	TRBV6-5	TGTGCCAGCAGTCGGACTAGCGGGAGGACCAATGAGCAGTTCTTC	CASSRTSGRTNEQFF
TRBD1	TRBJ1-6	-	TRBV19	TGTGCCAGTAGTAGGGACAGCGCCAATTCACCCCTCCACTTT	CASSRDSANSPLHF
TRBD1	TRBJ1-4	-	TRBV3-1/TRBV3-2	TGTGCCAGCAGCCGAGACCGGGACAGGGGTGAAAAACTGTTTTTT	CASSRDRDRGEKLFF
-	TRBJ2-3	-	TRBV5-6	TGTGCCAGCAGCTTGGAGGGACATACTACAGATACGCAGTATTTT	CASSLEGHTTDTQYF
-	TRBJ1-1	-	TRBV29-1	TGCAGCGGGGGAGCGGAAGGGAACACTGAAGCTTTCTTT	CSGGAEGNTEAFF
-	TRBJ2-3	once	TRBV9	TGTGCCAGCAGCGTAGGGACAGTGAGAGGTACGCAGTATTTT	CASSVGTVRGTQYF
TRBD2	TRBJ2-2	-	TRBV6-1	TGTGCCAGCAGTGACGGCGGGGGGGCTTGGGAGCTGTTTTTT	CASSDGGGAWELFF
-	TRBJ1-1	few	TRBV30	TGTGCCTGGAGATTGCAGGGGACTGAAGCTTTCTTT	CAWRLQGTEAFF
-	TRBJ1-1	few	TRBV19	TGTGCCAGTAAGATGGACGGGGGGCTAAGCGGCACTGAAGCTTTCTTT	CASKMDGGLSGTEAFF
TRBD1	TRBJ2-2	-	TRBV15	TGTGCCACCAGCAGAATAGACAGGGTAGGCGGGGAGCTGTTTTTT	CATSRIDRVGGELFF
-	TRBJ1-1	-	TRBV7-8	TGTGCCAGCAGCTTAGGCACAGCGGACACTGAAGCTTTCTTT	CASSLGTADTEAFF
TRBD1	TRBJ1-5	-	TRBV6-2/TRBV6-3	TGTGCCAGCAGCAGGGACAGGGAGTATCAGCCCCAGCATTTT	CASSRDREYQPQHF